This T cell receptor beta chain was observed in a study of blood T cell repertoires in COVID-19 (dated by TCRdb to about 2020). A note on the overall study: Samples covering the acute and convalescent phases of COVID-19 were provided by collaborators in the United States, Italy and Spain. The repertoires were made available in a free public database intended to serve as a resource for research on the immune response to SARS-CoV-2. The sample metadata nearly always contained a de-identified subject ID, COVID-19 status, age in years and sex. The dataset comprised deeply sampled blood TCRbeta repertoires from subjects exposed to, actively infected with, or recovered from COVID-19. Where available, HLA class I and class II types were obtained from metadata supplied by the sample provider rather than from assay-based typing. The prospective study material was composed of cDNA or gDNA derived from T cells, B-cell-depleted T cells, or PBMCs. Samples were obtained from the ongoing ImmuneRACE study (first 160 participants) and from over a thousand subjects provided by 6 global collaborators. The paper's findings and limits, for the study overall: How much clinical and demographic metadata was included differed by source and by participant, and the metadata was provided uncurated.

In regard to this clone: Its binding antigen is unknown. No much larger clonotype is one base removed from it; base qualities were not supplied.

The immunoSEQ Assay, a bias-controlled multiplex PCR, was used to amplify TCRbeta CDR3 regions from genomic DNA. As for how the authors treated the data: Within the assay, amplification of reference gene primers was used to estimate how many nucleated cells each sample contained. Sequence reads were collapsed and filtered to measure the absolute abundance of every unique TCRbeta CDR3 rearrangement. For each sample, productive Simpson clonality was calculated as the square root of Simpson's diversity index across productive rearrangements. Here the immuneACCESS table is served through TCRdb, limited to in-frame sequences with V and J called. Missing clones are a known gap in these copies; in checked studies unresolved V genes cover under half, and the rest lacks a known reason. The V and J calls and the clone size are those of that table, but D and trimming were determined from the DNA. This sample gives more than 55,000 clones in total; roughly nine tenths of them show up just once. The ten largest account for 18% of the sample.

The CDR3 spans 15 residues, from the cysteine through the phenylalanine. Solely the CDR3 DNA is kept, with 45 bases framed from the first base. The germline V gene (reference sequence) yields MNHNY for CDR1 and SVGAGI for CDR2. Here V drops 2 bases and J drops 2 bases, and the junction holds 3 bases not matched to any gene. At one collaborating source in Seattle, patients were enrolled during active infection and were followed longitudinally through the course of disease. Collaborating institutions collected whole blood in K2EDTA tubes following their own protocols. For TCRbeta analysis, collaborator samples were shipped as frozen whole blood, as isolated PBMCs, or as DNA extracted from either sample type.

The chain was built from TRBV6-6 and TRBJ1-5; TRBD1 fits 7 bases in the junction. The clonotype was recovered from an older woman with COVID-19, enrolled during active disease. The sample taken for sequencing was peripheral blood. The CDR3 protein is CASSYVQGGNQPQHF. The nucleotide sequence reads TGTGCCAGCAGTTACGTCCAGGGGGGCAATCAGCCCCAGCATTTT.